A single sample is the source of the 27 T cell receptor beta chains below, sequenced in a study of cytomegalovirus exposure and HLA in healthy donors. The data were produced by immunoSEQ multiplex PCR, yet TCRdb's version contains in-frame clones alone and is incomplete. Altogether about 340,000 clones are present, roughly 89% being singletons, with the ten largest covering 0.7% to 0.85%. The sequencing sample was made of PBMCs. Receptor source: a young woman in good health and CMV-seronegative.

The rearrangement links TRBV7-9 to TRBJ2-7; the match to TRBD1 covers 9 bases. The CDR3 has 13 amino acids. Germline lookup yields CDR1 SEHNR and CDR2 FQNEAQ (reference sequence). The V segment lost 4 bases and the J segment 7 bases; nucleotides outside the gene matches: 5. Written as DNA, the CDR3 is TGTGCCAGCAGCTCCTCCGGGACAGGGGAGCAGTACTTC. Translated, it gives CASSSSGTGEQYF.

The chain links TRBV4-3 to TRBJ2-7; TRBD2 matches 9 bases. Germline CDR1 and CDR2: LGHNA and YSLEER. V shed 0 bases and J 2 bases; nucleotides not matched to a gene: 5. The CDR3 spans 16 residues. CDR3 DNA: TGCGCCAGCAGCCAAGATCGGGCGGGAGGGGCCTACGAGCAGTACTTC. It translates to CASSQDRAGGAYEQYF.

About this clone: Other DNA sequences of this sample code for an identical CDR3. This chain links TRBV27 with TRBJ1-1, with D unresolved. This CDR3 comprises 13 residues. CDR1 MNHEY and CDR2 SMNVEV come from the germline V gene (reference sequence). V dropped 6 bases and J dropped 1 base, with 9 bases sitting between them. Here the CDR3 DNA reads TGTGCCAGCAGCCTTAGACAGAACACTGAAGCTTTCTTT. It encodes CASSLRQNTEAFF.

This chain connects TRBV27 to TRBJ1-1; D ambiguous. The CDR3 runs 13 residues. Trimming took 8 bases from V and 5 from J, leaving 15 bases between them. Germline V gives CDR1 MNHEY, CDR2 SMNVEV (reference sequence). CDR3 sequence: CASHAGPGTEAFF. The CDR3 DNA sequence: TGTGCCAGCCATGCCGGACCGGGGACTGAAGCTTTCTTT.

CDR3 sequence: CASSIQGVSNQPQHF. CDR3 DNA sequence: TGTGCCAGCAGCATCCAGGGGGTTAGCAATCAGCCCCAGCATTTT. The V call is TRBV5-5, the J call TRBJ1-5, with 7 bases identical to TRBD1. Germline V gives CDR1 SGHKS, CDR2 YYEKEE (reference sequence). The CDR3 sequence is 15 residues long. Trimming at V came to 4 bases and at J to 0 bases, leaving 4 bases not matched to a gene.

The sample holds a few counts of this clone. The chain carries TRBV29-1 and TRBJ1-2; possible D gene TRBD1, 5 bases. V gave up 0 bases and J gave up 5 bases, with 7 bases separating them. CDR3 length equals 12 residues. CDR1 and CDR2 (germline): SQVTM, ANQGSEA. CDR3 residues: CSVEEGGYGYTF. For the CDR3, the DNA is TGCAGCGTTGAAGAGGGGGGTTATGGCTACACCTTC.

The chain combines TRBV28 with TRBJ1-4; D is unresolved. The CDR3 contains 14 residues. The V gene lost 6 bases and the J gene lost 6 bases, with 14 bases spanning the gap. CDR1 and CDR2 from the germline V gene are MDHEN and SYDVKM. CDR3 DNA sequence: TGTGCCAGCAGCCGCCGAAACAAGTATGAAAAACTGTTTTTT. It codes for CASSRRNKYEKLFF.

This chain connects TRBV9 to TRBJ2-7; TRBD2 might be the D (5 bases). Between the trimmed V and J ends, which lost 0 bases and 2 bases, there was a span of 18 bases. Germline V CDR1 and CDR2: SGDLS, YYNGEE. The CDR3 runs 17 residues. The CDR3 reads CASSVVGCGRPPYEQYF. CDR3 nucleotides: TGTGCCAGCAGCGTAGTTGGATGCGGGCGCCCCCCCTACGAGCAGTACTTC. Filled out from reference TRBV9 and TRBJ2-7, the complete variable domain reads DSGVTQTPKHLITATGQRVTLRCSPRSGDLSVYWYQQSLDQGLQFLIQYYNGEERAKGNILERFSAQQFPDLHSELNLSSLELGDSALYFCASSVVGCGRPPYEQYFGPGTRLTVT.

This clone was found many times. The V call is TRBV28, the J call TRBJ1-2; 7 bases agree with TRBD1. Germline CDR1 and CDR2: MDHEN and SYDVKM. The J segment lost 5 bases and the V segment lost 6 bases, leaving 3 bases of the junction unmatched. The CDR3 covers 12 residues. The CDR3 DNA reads TGTGCCAGCAGCCTACAGGGGTATGGCTACACCTTC. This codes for CASSLQGYGYTF.

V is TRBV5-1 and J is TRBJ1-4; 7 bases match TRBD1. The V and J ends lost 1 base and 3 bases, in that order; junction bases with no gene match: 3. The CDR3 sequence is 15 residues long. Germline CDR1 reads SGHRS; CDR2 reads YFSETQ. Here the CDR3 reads CASSLIRGANEKLFF. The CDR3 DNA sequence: TGCGCCAGCAGCTTGATCAGGGGGGCTAATGAAAAACTGTTTTTT.

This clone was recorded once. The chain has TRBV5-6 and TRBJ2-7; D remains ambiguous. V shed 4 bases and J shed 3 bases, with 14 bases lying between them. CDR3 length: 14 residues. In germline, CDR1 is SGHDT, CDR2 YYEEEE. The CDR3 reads CASSPTLAGYEQYF. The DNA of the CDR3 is TGTGCCAGCAGCCCTACGTTGGCAGGCTACGAGCAGTACTTC. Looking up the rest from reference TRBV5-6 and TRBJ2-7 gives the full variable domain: DAGVTQSPTHLIKTRGQQVTLRCSPKSGHDTVSWYQQALGQGPQFIFQYYEEEERQRGNFPDRFSGHQFPNYSSELNVNALLLGDSALYLCASSPTLAGYEQYFGPGTRLTVT.

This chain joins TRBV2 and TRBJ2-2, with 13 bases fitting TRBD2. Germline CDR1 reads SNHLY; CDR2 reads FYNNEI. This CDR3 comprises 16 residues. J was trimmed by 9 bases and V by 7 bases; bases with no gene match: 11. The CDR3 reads CASTPRTSGSRWELFF. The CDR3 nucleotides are TGTGCCAGCACCCCAAGGACTAGCGGGAGTCGATGGGAGCTGTTTTTT.

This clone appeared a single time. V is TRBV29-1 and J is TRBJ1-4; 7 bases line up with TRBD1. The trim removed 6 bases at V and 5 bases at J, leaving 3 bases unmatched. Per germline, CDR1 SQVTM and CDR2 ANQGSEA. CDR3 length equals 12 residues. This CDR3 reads CSVGTANEKLFF. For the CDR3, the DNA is TGCAGCGTCGGGACAGCAAATGAAAAACTGTTTTTT.

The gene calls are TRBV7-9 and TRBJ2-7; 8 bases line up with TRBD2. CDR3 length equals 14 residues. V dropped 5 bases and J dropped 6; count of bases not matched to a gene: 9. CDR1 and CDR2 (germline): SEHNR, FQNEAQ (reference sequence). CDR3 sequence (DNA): TGTGCCAGCAGCCCCCCGTCAGCGGGAGTCGAGCAGTACTTC. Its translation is CASSPPSAGVEQYF.

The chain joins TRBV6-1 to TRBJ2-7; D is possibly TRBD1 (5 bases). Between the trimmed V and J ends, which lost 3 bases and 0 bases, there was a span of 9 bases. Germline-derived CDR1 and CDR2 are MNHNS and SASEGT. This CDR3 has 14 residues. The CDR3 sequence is CASSDGHFSYEQYF. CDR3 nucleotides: TGTGCCAGCAGTGACGGACACTTCTCCTACGAGCAGTACTTC.

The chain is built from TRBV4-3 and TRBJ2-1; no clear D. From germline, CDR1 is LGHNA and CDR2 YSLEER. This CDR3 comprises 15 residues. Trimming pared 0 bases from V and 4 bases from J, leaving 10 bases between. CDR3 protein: CASSQDRADYNEQFF. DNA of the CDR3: TGCGCCAGCAGCCAAGATCGTGCGGATTACAATGAGCAGTTCTTC.

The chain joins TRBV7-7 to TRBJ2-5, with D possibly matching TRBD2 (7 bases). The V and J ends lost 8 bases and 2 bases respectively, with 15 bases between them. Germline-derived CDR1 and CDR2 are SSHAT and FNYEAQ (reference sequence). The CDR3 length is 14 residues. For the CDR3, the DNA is TGTGCCAGCGGGGTGGCGGGGGCGCAAGAGACCCAGTACTTC. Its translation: CASGVAGAQETQYF.

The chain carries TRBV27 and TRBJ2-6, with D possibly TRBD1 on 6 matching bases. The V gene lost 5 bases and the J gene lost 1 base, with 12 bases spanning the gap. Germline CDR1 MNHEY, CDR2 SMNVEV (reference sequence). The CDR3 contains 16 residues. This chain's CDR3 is CASSTHRESGANVLTF. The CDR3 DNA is TGTGCCAGCAGTACTCACAGGGAGTCTGGGGCCAACGTCCTGACTTTC.

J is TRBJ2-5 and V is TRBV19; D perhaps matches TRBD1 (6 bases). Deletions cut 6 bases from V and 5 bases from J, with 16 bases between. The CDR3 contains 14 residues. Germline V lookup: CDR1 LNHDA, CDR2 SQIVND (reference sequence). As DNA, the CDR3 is TGTGCCAGTAGCACGACAGGATCGTGGGAGACCCAGTACTTC. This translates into CASSTTGSWETQYF. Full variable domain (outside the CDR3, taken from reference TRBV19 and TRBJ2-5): DGGITQSPKYLFRKEGQNVTLSCEQNLNHDAMYWYRQDPGQGLRLIYYSQIVNDFQKGDIAEGYSVSREKKESFPLTVTSAQKNPTAFYLCASSTTGSWETQYFGPGTRLLVL.

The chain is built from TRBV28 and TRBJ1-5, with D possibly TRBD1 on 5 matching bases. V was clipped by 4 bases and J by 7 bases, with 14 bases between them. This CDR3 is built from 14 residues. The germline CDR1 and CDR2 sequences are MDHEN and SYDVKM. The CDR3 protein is CASSSLGGEQPQHF. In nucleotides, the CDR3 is TGTGCCAGCAGTTCTTTGGGGGGAGAACAGCCCCAGCATTTT.

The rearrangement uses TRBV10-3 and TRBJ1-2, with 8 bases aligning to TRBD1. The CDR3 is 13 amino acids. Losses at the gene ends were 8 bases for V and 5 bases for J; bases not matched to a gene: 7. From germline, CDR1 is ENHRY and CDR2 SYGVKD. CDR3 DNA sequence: TGTGCCATCTTACAGGGGGAGGGGTATGGCTACACCTTC. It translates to CAILQGEGYGYTF.

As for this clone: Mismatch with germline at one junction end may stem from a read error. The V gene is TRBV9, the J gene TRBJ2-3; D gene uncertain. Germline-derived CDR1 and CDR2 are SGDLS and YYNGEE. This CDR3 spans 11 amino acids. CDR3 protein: CASSAELPLNF. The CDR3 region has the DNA TGTGCCAGCAGCGCTGAACTCCCATTGAATTTT.

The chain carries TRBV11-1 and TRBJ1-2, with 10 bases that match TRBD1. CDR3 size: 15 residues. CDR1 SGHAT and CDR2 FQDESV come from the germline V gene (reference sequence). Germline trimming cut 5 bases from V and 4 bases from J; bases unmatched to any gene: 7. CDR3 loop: CASSPGQGSLYGYTF. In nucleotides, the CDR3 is TGTGCCAGCAGCCCGGGACAGGGGAGCCTCTATGGCTACACCTTC.

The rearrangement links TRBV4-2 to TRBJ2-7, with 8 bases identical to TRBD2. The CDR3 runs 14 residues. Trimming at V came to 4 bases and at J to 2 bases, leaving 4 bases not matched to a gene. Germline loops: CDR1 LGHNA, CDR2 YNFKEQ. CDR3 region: CASSPGGGAYEQYF. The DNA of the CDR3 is TGTGCCAGCAGCCCGGGAGGGGGGGCCTACGAGCAGTACTTC.

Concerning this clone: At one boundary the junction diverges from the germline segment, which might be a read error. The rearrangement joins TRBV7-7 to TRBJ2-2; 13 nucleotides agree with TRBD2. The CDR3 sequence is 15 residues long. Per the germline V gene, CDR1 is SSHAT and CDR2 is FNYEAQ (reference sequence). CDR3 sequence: CASSRTSGSTGELFF. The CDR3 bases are TGTGCTAGCAGCCGGACTAGCGGGAGTACCGGGGAGCTGTTTTTT.

The CDR3 sequence is CASSFLRRIYEQYF. In nucleotides, the CDR3 is TGTGCCAGCAGTTTTCTCCGGAGAATCTACGAGCAGTACTTC. This chain links TRBV28 with TRBJ2-7, with unresolved D. The germline V and J ends were trimmed by 3 bases and 3 bases, with 12 bases remaining between them. The CDR3 covers 14 residues. CDR1 and CDR2 from the germline V gene are MDHEN and SYDVKM.

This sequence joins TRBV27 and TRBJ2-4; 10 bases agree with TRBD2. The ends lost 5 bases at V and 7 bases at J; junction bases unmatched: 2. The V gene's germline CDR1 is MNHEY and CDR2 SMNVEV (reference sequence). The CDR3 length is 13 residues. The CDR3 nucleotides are TGTGCCAGCAGTCCGGGACTAGCGAACATTCAGTACTTC. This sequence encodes CASSPGLANIQYF.